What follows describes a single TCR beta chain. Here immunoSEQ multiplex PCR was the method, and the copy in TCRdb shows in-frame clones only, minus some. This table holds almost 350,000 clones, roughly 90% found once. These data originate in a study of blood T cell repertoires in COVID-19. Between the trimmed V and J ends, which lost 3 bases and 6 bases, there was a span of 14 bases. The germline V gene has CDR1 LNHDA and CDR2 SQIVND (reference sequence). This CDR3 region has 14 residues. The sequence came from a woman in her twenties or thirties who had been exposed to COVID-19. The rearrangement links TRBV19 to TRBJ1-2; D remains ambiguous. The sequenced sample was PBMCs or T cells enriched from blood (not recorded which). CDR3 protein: CASSISGSHNGYTF. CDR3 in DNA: TGTGCCAGTAGTATTTCGGGGAGTCACAATGGCTACACCTTC.